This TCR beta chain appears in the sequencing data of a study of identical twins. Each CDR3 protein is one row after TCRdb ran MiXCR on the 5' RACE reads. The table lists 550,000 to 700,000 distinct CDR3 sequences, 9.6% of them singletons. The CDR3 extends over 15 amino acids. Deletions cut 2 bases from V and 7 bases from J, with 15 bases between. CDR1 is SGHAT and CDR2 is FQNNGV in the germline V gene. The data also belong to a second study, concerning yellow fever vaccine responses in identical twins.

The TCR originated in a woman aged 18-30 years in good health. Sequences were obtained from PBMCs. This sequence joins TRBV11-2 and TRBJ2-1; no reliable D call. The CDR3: CASSLWAAPWNEQFF. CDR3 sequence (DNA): TGTGCCAGCAGCTTATGGGCGGCCCCCTGGAATGAGCAGTTCTTC.